These 10 T cell receptor beta chains came from one sample sequenced in a study of CD8+ T cells in alopecia areata (dated by TCRdb to the late 2010s). Read against the paper, the sample's treatment or condition label means: oral pan-JAK inhibitor, 5-10 mg twice daily. The method behind the library was the immunoSEQ multiplex PCR assay. For TCR sequencing, RNA was extracted from every sample and reverse transcribed into cDNA to serve as template. TCRdb's version of the immuneACCESS table is confined to in-frame rearrangements and falls short of the full clone set. An unresolved V gene accounts for under half of the shortfall where checked; the remainder is of unknown origin. Across this sample there are 150,000 to 200,000 clones, with just under 65% seen only once. Together, the top ten hold roughly 1.3% of the sample. The sequences come from CD4+ T cells sorted from blood, collected around week 50, from a patient treated with tofacitinib. These receptors were collected from a human donor with alopecia areata.

The genes are TRBV18 and TRBJ2-3, with D perhaps being TRBD1 or TRBD2 (5 bases each). The CDR3 sequence is 16 residues long. V dropped 5 bases and J dropped 4 bases, with 19 bases sitting between them. Germline-derived CDR1 and CDR2 are KGHSH and LQKENI. CDR3 bases: TGTGCCAGCTCAAAATGGGACCCTCCTGGGGCAGATACGCAGTATTTT. Amino acids: CASSKWDPPGADTQYF.

The J gene is TRBJ1-1, the V gene TRBV30, with D perhaps matching TRBD1 (6 bases). Germline lookup yields CDR1 GTSNPN and CDR2 SVGIG (reference sequence). The CDR3 runs 15 residues. V was trimmed by 3 bases and J by 4 bases, leaving 18 bases between them. CDR3 loop: CAWRFAGTISTEAFF. The CDR3 DNA follows: TGTGCCTGGAGATTCGCCGGGACAATAAGCACTGAAGCTTTCTTT. Using reference TRBV30 and TRBJ1-1 for the parts outside the CDR3, the full variable domain is SQTIHQWPATLVQPVGSPLSLECTVEGTSNPNLYWYRQAAGRGLQLLFYSVGIGQISSEVPQNLSASRPQDRQFILSSKKLLLSDSGFYLCAWRFAGTISTEAFFGQGTRLTVV.

The V gene is TRBV4-3, the J gene TRBJ2-1; 10 nucleotides agree with TRBD1. The junction had 9 bases not matched to a gene; V was cut back by 0 bases and J by 4 bases. This CDR3 region has 18 residues. Per germline, CDR1 LGHNA and CDR2 YSLEER. The CDR3 sequence is CASSQEPFGTGEYNEQFF. The DNA for the CDR3 is TGCGCCAGCAGCCAAGAACCCTTCGGGACAGGGGAATACAATGAGCAGTTCTTC.

This rearrangement joins TRBV10-3 to TRBJ2-7; D unresolved. V lost 0 bases, J lost 0 bases, and 6 bases lay in between. The CDR3 loop spans 14 amino acids. Per the germline V gene, CDR1 is ENHRY and CDR2 is SYGVKD. DNA of the CDR3: TGTGCCATCAGTGAGTCGGCCGTCTCCTACGAGCAGTACTTC. It codes for CAISESAVSYEQYF.

V is TRBV30 and J is TRBJ1-2; D gene unclear. The ends were cut back, 2 bases at V and 6 bases at J, with 19 bases in the middle. Germline CDR1 reads GTSNPN; CDR2 reads SVGIG (reference sequence). CDR3 length equals 15 residues. The CDR3 DNA follows: TGTGCCTGGAGTCCCCCCCGGCGGCGTTACGATGGCTACACCTTC. Translation: CAWSPPRRRYDGYTF.

V is TRBV14 and J is TRBJ2-7; the D gene is possibly TRBD2 (6 bases). Germline CDR1 reads SGHDN; CDR2 reads FVKESK. Trimming shortened V by 5 bases and J by 6 bases, and 11 bases separated the two germline ends. This CDR3 is 12 amino acids long. CDR3 protein: CASSWGLSEQYF. The CDR3 nucleotides are TGTGCCAGCAGCTGGGGACTGAGCGAGCAGTACTTC.

This sequence joins TRBV29-1 and TRBJ1-2; D gene unclear. Germline CDR1 is SQVTM and CDR2 is ANQGSEA. This CDR3 contains 12 residues. Trimming cost V 5 bases and J 11 bases, with 18 bases left between them. The CDR3 DNA sequence: TGCAGCGTTAGAGACGGTGGGTTTGGATACACCTTC. Amino acid sequence: CSVRDGGFGYTF.

This clone was observed a handful of times. This sequence joins TRBV19 and TRBJ1-4, with a possible D match to TRBD1 (6 bases). V was cut by 9 bases and J by 6 bases, with 20 bases left in between. CDR3 size: 15 residues. In germline, CDR1 is LNHDA, CDR2 SQIVND (reference sequence). CDR3 in DNA: TGTGCCAGACATACAGGGTATGGACGGTATGAAAAACTGTTTTTT. Translation gives CARHTGYGRYEKLFF.

The chain uses TRBV19 and TRBJ2-6; D remains unclear. The ends were cut back, 7 bases at V and 4 bases at J, with 11 bases in the middle. The CDR3 consists of 14 residues. Looked up from germline, CDR1 is LNHDA and CDR2 is SQIVND (reference sequence). The CDR3 DNA follows: TGTGCCAGTAATGGTAAAGTGGGGGCCAACGTCCTGACTTTC. Protein product: CASNGKVGANVLTF.

The CDR3 loop reads CSVDTDTQYF. CDR3 in DNA: TGCAGCGTTGATACAGATACGCAGTATTTT. This chain connects TRBV29-1 to TRBJ2-3; no clear D gene. The CDR3 is 10 residues long. Trimming cost V 3 bases and J 3 bases, with 1 base left between them. Germline CDR1 SQVTM, CDR2 ANQGSEA.